This entry concerns a single T cell receptor (beta chain). Across under 25 US areas, participants ranged in age from 18 to 89 years. These data are taken from a study of blood T cell repertoires in COVID-19. Whole-study context: COVID-19 samples from acute and convalescent phases originated in the United States, Italy and Spain.

Data came from immunoSEQ multiplex PCR; TCRdb stores just in-frame clones and leaves some out. The table includes around 390,000 clones, about 86% detected once. Trimming removed 2 bases at V and 0 bases at J, with 5 bases between. CDR3 length: 13 amino acids. CDR1 and CDR2 from the germline V gene are GTSNPN and SVGIG (reference sequence). This chain joins TRBV30 and TRBJ2-1; no firm D call. The source of this sequence is a woman in her 50s who had recovered from COVID-19. Sequencing input: PBMCs or T cells enriched from blood (not recorded which). The CDR3 sequence: CAWSKSSYNEQFF. The CDR3 coding sequence is TGTGCCTGGAGTAAGAGCTCCTACAATGAGCAGTTCTTC.